Below, 15 T cell receptor beta chains from the same sample are listed, as sequenced in a study of metastatic and nonmetastatic thyroid tumors. TCRdb re-called the PCR reads via MiXCR. In the table there are about 27,000 clones, about 15% of which are singletons. No patient received treatment before thyroid surgery. Sequencing was carried out using blood. All receptors derive from a male donor with papillary thyroid cancer or a benign thyroid nodule (not recorded which). Some clones in this sample may be carry-over from other donors' samples.

The J gene is TRBJ1-2, the V gene TRBV19; weak D call: TRBD1 (6 bases). Trimming pared 7 bases from V and 2 bases from J, leaving 17 bases between. The CDR3 spans 15 residues. Germline values: CDR1 LNHDA, CDR2 SQIVND (reference sequence). Here the CDR3 DNA reads TGTGCCAGTACTAAGAACCGGGACACCAACTATGGCTACACCTTC. Protein sequence: CASTKNRDTNYGYTF.

In the case of this clone: Possible read error: a much larger clone is one base away. The chain carries TRBV5-4 and TRBJ2-2; D is perhaps TRBD1 (6 bases). CDR3 length: 17 amino acids. V was pared by 0 bases and J by 5 bases, with 17 bases between. The germline gives CDR1 SGHNT, CDR2 YYREEE (reference sequence). CDR3 in amino acids: CASSLGALGALTGELFF. The CDR3 DNA reads as TGTGCCAGCAGCTTGGGGGCTTTGGGGGCCCTGACCGGGGAGCTGTTTTTT.

This clone was counted a few times. A much larger clone sits a single nucleotide away, making a read error possible. Other nucleotide sequences in the sample specify the same CDR3. This sequence joins TRBV28 and TRBJ2-5, with D unresolved. Deletions cut 6 bases from V and 6 bases from J, with 20 bases between. The CDR3 sequence is 15 residues long. Germline V gene lookup returns CDR1 MDHEN and CDR2 SYDVKM. The CDR3 nucleotides are TGTGCCAGCAGCTCTGACACGTCCTCTCGGAAGACCCAGTACTTC. This gives the protein CASSSDTSSRKTQYF.

This clone was observed a few times. The rearrangement uses TRBV6-2 or TRBV6-3 and TRBJ1-5; D is unresolved. The CDR3 runs to 17 residues. Germline lookup yields CDR1 MNHEY and CDR2 SVGEGT. V dropped 2 bases and J dropped 0 bases, with 14 bases sitting between them. The CDR3 DNA follows: TGTGCCAGCAGTTACATCCGGGGTCGGGGTAGCAATCAGCCCCAGCATTTT. Translation gives CASSYIRGRGSNQPQHF.

The V and J genes are TRBV19 and TRBJ1-2; 7 bases fit TRBD1. The germline CDR1 and CDR2 sequences are LNHDA and SQIVND (reference sequence). Trimming cost V 6 bases and J 6 bases; bases outside gene matches: 10. CDR3 length: 14 residues. The CDR3 sequence: CASSQTRQGNGYTF. DNA for the CDR3: TGTGCCAGTAGCCAGACCCGACAGGGAAATGGCTACACCTTC.

As for this clone: A much larger clonotype is one base distant, so this may be a read error. This rearrangement joins TRBV18 to TRBJ1-6; D call uncertain. The CDR3 spans 14 residues. V lost 3 bases, J lost 9 bases, and 12 bases lay in between. In germline, CDR1 is KGHSH, CDR2 LQKENI. In DNA, the CDR3 is TGTGCCAGCTCACCGGACGGGCCAGGTTCACCCCTCCACTTT. It is translated as CASSPDGPGSPLHF.

This clone was detected ten times or more. CDR3 bases: TGCGCCACCAAGACAGACAACACCGGGGAGCTGTTTTTT. Its protein is CATKTDNTGELFF. This chain connects TRBV5-1 to TRBJ2-2, with D tentatively TRBD1 (5 bases). Trimming took 9 bases from V and 2 from J, leaving 11 bases between them. The CDR3 consists of 13 residues. The germline V gene has CDR1 SGHRS and CDR2 YFSETQ.

There are many counts of this clone. The CDR3 DNA follows: TGTGCCCTGCCGCCCGACAGAATTAACTATGGCTACACCTTC. Its protein is CALPPDRINYGYTF. The V and J genes are TRBV30 and TRBJ1-2; perhaps TRBD1 as D (5 bases). Germline V gene sequence: CDR1 GTSNPN, CDR2 SVGIG (reference sequence). V lost 8 bases, J lost 1 base, and 17 bases lay in between. This CDR3 contains 14 residues.

This chain connects TRBV20-1 to TRBJ2-1; 7 bases match TRBD2. CDR1 is DFQATT and CDR2 is SNEGSKA in the germline V gene (reference sequence). The CDR3 contains 16 residues. The junction had 13 bases not matched to a gene; V was cut back by 6 bases and J by 2 bases. The CDR3 DNA sequence: TGCAGTGCAGCAACCGGGACTACGCCACCCTACAATGAGCAGTTCTTC. The encoded protein is CSAATGTTPPYNEQFF.

At least ten counts were recorded for this clone. This sequence joins TRBV7-3 and TRBJ2-3; 11 bases fit TRBD2. CDR1 SGHTA and CDR2 FQGTGA come from the germline V gene. After removal of 4 bases from V and 3 bases from J, the junction contained 6 bases not matched to a gene. The CDR3 loop spans 16 amino acids. The DNA for the CDR3 is TGTGCCAGCAGCTCTATGACTAGCGGGGTTACAGATACGCAGTATTTT. Residues: CASSSMTSGVTDTQYF.

This clone was seen at least ten times. V is TRBV12-5 and J is TRBJ1-3, with D unclear. Germline CDR1 and CDR2: LGHNT and FRNRAP. The germline V and J ends were trimmed by 5 bases and 4 bases, with 18 bases remaining between them. The CDR3 covers 16 residues. CDR3 region: CASGPTGPPGGNTIYF. CDR3 coding DNA: TGTGCTAGTGGTCCGACCGGGCCTCCGGGGGGAAACACCATATATTTT. Together with reference TRBV12-5 and TRBJ1-3, the CDR3 gives the full variable domain: DARVTQTPRHKVTEMGQEVTMRCQPILGHNTVFWYRQTMMQGLELLAYFRNRAPLDDSGMPKDRFSAEMPDATLATLKIQPSEPRDSAVYFCASGPTGPPGGNTIYFGEGSWLTVV.

Ten or more counts support this clone. A read error may be the cause here, since a much bigger clone is one base away. A read error is likely, as this CDR3 ends without the conserved phenylalanine or tryptophan. This chain joins TRBV6-1 and TRBJ1-2; a possible D gene is TRBD1 (6 bases). Germline V gene sequence: CDR1 MNHNS, CDR2 SASEGT. V lost 7 bases, J lost 0 bases, and 15 bases lay in between. CDR3 size: 15 residues. In DNA form, the CDR3 reads TGTGCCAGCACCGAGGGGGGGCACGCTAACTATGGCTACACCCTC. Translation gives CASTEGGHANYGYTL.

In its sample, this clone was seen many times. Other nucleotide sequences from this sample produce the same CDR3. This chain uses TRBV5-1 with TRBJ2-3; TRBD1 agrees at 10 bases. J lost 2 bases, V lost 6 bases, and 3 bases had no gene match. The CDR3 has 14 residues. The germline CDR1 and CDR2 sequences are SGHRS and YFSETQ. CDR3 DNA sequence: TGCGCCAGCAAGGGACAGGGGTTCACAGATACGCAGTATTTT. This codes for CASKGQGFTDTQYF.

This clone showed up many times. The CDR3, as DNA: TGCGCCAGCAGCTTTGGAGAGACCCAGTACTTC. Amino acid sequence: CASSFGETQYF. The V gene is TRBV5-1, the J gene TRBJ2-5; unclear D gene. Trimming cost V 2 bases and J 4 bases, with 3 bases left between them. This CDR3 has 11 amino acids. The germline V gene has CDR1 SGHRS and CDR2 YFSETQ.

The J gene is TRBJ2-2, the V gene TRBV5-4, with 7 bases fitting TRBD1. Germline-derived CDR1 and CDR2 are SGHNT and YYREEE (reference sequence). This CDR3 is 17 amino acids long. Losses at the gene ends were 3 bases for V and 0 bases for J; bases not matched to a gene: 8. CDR3 bases: TGTGCCAGCAGCTGGGGACAGACTCCCGCGAACACCGGGGAGCTGTTTTTT. The encoded protein is CASSWGQTPANTGELFF. The full variable domain, in which reference TRBV5-4 and TRBJ2-2 provide the parts outside the CDR3, is ETGVTQSPTHLIKTRGQQVTLRCSSQSGHNTVSWYQQALGQGPQFIFQYYREEENGRGNFPPRFSGLQFPNYSSELNVNALELDDSALYLCASSWGQTPANTGELFFGEGSRLTVL.